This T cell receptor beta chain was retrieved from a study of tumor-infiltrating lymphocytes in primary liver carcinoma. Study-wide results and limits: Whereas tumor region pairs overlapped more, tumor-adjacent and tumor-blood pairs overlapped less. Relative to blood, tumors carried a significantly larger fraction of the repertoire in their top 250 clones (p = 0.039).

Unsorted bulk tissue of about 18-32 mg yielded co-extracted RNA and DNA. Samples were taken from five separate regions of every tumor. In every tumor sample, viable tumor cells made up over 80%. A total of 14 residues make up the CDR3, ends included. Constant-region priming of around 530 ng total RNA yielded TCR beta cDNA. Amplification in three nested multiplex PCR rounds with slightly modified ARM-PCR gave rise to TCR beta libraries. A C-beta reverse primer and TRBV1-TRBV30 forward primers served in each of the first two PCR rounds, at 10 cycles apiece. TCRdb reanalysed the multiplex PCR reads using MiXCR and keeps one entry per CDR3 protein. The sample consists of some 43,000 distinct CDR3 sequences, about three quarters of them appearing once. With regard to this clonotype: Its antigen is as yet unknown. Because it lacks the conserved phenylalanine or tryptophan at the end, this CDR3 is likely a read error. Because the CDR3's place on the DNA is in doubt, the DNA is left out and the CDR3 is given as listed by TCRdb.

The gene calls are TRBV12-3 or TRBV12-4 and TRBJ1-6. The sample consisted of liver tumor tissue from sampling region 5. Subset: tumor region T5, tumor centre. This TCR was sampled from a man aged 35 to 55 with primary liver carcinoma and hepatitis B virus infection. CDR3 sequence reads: CASSLRGYYSPLRL.